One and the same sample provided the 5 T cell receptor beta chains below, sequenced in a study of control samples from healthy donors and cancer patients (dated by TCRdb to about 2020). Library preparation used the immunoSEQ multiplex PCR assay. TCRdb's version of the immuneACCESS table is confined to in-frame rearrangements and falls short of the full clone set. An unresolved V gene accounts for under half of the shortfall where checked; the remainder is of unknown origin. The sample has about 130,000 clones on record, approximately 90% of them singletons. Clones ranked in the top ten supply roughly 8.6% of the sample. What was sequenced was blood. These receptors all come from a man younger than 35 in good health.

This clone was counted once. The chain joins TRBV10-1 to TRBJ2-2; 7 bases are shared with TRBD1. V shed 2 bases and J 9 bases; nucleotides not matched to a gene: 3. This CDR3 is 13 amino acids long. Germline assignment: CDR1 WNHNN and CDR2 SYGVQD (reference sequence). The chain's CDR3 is CASSEGDRRELFF. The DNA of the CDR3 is TGCGCCAGCAGTGAGGGGGACAGACGGGAGCTGTTTTTT.

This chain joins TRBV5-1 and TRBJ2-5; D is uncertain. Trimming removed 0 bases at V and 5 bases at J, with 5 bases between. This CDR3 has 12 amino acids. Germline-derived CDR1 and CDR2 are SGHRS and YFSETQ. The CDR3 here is CASSLDLETQYF. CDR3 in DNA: TGCGCCAGCAGCTTGGATCTGGAGACCCAGTACTTC.

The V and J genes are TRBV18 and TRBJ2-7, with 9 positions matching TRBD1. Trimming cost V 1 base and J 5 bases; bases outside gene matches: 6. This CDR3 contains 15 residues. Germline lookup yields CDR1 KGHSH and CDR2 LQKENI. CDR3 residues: CASSPRGQGSDEQYF. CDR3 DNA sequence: TGTGCCAGCTCACCACGGGGACAGGGAAGCGACGAGCAGTACTTC.

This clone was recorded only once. The CDR3 is CATSDTQTGTGGTGELFF. The CDR3, as DNA: TGTGCCACCAGTGATACACAAACCGGGACAGGGGGCACCGGGGAGCTGTTTTTT. The gene calls are TRBV24-1 and TRBJ2-2, with 11 bases identical to TRBD1. This CDR3 contains 18 residues. V dropped 3 bases and J dropped 4; count of bases not matched to a gene: 9. The germline V gene has CDR1 KGHDR and CDR2 SFDVKD.

This CDR3 is CASSPRGMNTEAFF. The CDR3 DNA follows: TGTGCCAGCAGTCCCAGGGGTATGAACACTGAAGCTTTCTTT. J is TRBJ1-1 and V is TRBV6-6; possibly TRBD1 for D (6 bases). The V gene lost 5 bases and the J gene lost 0 bases, with 10 bases spanning the gap. Looked up from germline, CDR1 is MNHNY and CDR2 is SVGAGI (reference sequence). The CDR3 spans 14 residues.